These 27 T cell receptor beta chains came from one sample sequenced in a study of OX40 agonist ivuxolimab in advanced cancers. Some clones are missing from TCRdb's copy, which holds only in-frame ones; the method was immunoSEQ multiplex PCR. The sample includes about 58,000 clones, about 86% seen only once; the top ten take roughly 1%. The sequencing used CD4+ or CD8+ T cells sorted from blood, collected in a trial of the OX40 agonist ivuxolimab. These receptors came from an adult with an advanced solid tumor such as melanoma, head and neck, liver or kidney cancer.

This clone was seen just once. The chain joins TRBV10-3 to TRBJ1-3; D call uncertain. The germline CDR1 and CDR2 sequences are ENHRY and SYGVKD. CDR3 length equals 12 residues. V dropped 11 bases and J dropped 0 bases, with 8 bases sitting between them. The CDR3 sequence is CASTTSGNTIYF. The CDR3 bases are TGTGCCTCCACAACCTCTGGAAACACCATATATTTT.

The chain links TRBV18 to TRBJ1-5; D gene uncertain. Germline V gene sequence: CDR1 KGHSH, CDR2 LQKENI. The CDR3 totals 14 residues. Trimming cost V 4 bases and J 2 bases, with 9 bases left between them. The CDR3 nucleotides are TGTGCCAGCTCACTCCAAAGTGGCAATCAGCCCCAGCATTTT. Encoded protein: CASSLQSGNQPQHF.

The chain employs TRBV28 and TRBJ1-5; D is possibly TRBD1 (6 bases). Trimming took 7 bases from V and 3 from J, leaving 16 bases between them. Germline CDR1 is MDHEN and CDR2 is SYDVKM. CDR3 length: 15 amino acids. The CDR3 loop is CASTQGGPNNQPQHF. The CDR3 DNA is TGTGCCAGCACCCAAGGGGGACCGAACAATCAGCCCCAGCATTTT.

There are a few counts of this clone. The gene calls are TRBV29-1 and TRBJ1-1, with unresolved D. V was pared by 6 bases and J by 1 base, with 12 bases between. Germline lookup yields CDR1 SQVTM and CDR2 ANQGSEA. CDR3 length equals 13 residues. Here the CDR3 DNA reads TGCAGCGTGCAGACCGGGTCGAACACTGAAGCTTTCTTT. Translating gives CSVQTGSNTEAFF.

The DNA for the CDR3 is TGTGCCAGCAGCGTAGTGTCTAGCGCAGGAACCGGGGAGCTGTTTTTT. Translated, it gives CASSVVSSAGTGELFF. This rearrangement joins TRBV9 to TRBJ2-2, with TRBD2 as a possible D gene (6 bases). Germline V CDR1 and CDR2: SGDLS, YYNGEE. The CDR3 contains 16 residues. The V gene lost 0 bases and the J gene lost 5 bases, with 14 bases spanning the gap.

The chain joins TRBV7-2 to TRBJ1-2; D call uncertain. The germline V gene has CDR1 SGHTA and CDR2 FQGNSA. V dropped 0 bases and J dropped 0 bases, with 8 bases sitting between them. There are 15 residues in the CDR3. CDR3 nucleotides: TGTGCCAGCAGCTTAGCCGGAATAGCTAACTATGGCTACACCTTC. Translated, it gives CASSLAGIANYGYTF.

The V gene is TRBV5-1, the J gene TRBJ1-4; D might be TRBD1 (5 bases). The CDR3 contains 15 residues. V gave up 0 bases and J gave up 6 bases, with 12 bases separating them. In germline, CDR1 is SGHRS, CDR2 YFSETQ. Here the CDR3 reads CASSLARPGDEKLFF. CDR3 sequence (DNA): TGCGCCAGCAGCTTGGCCCGCCCGGGGGATGAAAAACTGTTTTTT.

The CDR3 loop is CASSHSGLAGARDEQFF. For the CDR3, the DNA is TGCGCCAGCAGCCACTCGGGACTAGCGGGGGCTAGGGATGAGCAGTTCTTC. The chain is built from TRBV5-1 and TRBJ2-1, with 14 bases lining up with TRBD2. The CDR3 length is 17 residues. Germline lookup yields CDR1 SGHRS and CDR2 YFSETQ. The trim removed 4 bases at V and 8 bases at J, leaving 11 bases unmatched.

The V and J genes are TRBV11-2 and TRBJ1-3; D not resolved. Germline values: CDR1 SGHAT, CDR2 FQNNGV. The CDR3 consists of 15 residues. Trimming took off 5 bases at V and 0 bases at J, with 11 bases between the two ends. The CDR3 DNA is TGTGCCAGCAGCCTCGTGGGCGTCTCTGGAAACACCATATATTTT. Translation: CASSLVGVSGNTIYF.

The rearrangement links TRBV2 to TRBJ2-7; no definite D call. Between the trimmed V and J ends, which lost 8 bases and 7 bases, there was a span of 18 bases. The CDR3 is made up of 13 amino acids. CDR1 is SNHLY, CDR2 FYNNEI, per germline. The CDR3 nucleotides are TGTGCCAGCGATCTGTTGGGCTCGGAAGAGCAGTACTTC. As protein: CASDLLGSEEQYF.

The chain carries TRBV19 and TRBJ2-3; 10 bases are shared with TRBD2. The V gene's germline CDR1 is LNHDA and CDR2 SQIVND (reference sequence). This CDR3 has 15 residues. The V and J ends lost 6 bases and 5 bases, in that order; junction bases with no gene match: 8. The CDR3 DNA follows: TGTGCCAGTAGCGTTGCTAGCGGGGGCCGAGATACGCAGTATTTT. It codes for CASSVASGGRDTQYF.

This clone was seen a few times. CDR3 region: CASSGGQGANSPLHF. CDR3 in DNA: TGCGCCAGCAGCGGGGGGCAGGGGGCGAATTCACCCCTCCACTTT. The V and J genes are TRBV5-1 and TRBJ1-6, with TRBD1 identical over 8 bases. Looked up from germline, CDR1 is SGHRS and CDR2 is YFSETQ. The CDR3 has 15 amino acids. V lost 4 bases and J lost 7; bases outside the gene matches: 7.

V gene TRBV30 combines with J gene TRBJ1-5; D is unresolved. Germline CDR1 and CDR2: GTSNPN and SVGIG (reference sequence). CDR3 length equals 14 residues. The V gene lost 2 bases and the J gene lost 0 bases, with 8 bases spanning the gap. CDR3 nucleotides: TGTGCCTGGAGTTCGATACTTAGCAATCAGCCCCAGCATTTT. Its translation is CAWSSILSNQPQHF.

V gene TRBV18 combines with J gene TRBJ2-3; possibly TRBD1 or TRBD2 for D (5 bases each). CDR1 and CDR2 from the germline V gene are KGHSH and LQKENI. The CDR3 covers 13 residues. Trimming took 7 bases from V and 4 from J, leaving 12 bases between them. The CDR3 DNA sequence: TGTGCCAGCTACGGGACCGCAGCAGATACGCAGTATTTT. Translating gives CASYGTAADTQYF.

This clone was seen just once. This chain connects TRBV14 to TRBJ2-7; no firm D call. The V end was cut by 3 bases, the J end by 2 bases, with 11 bases between. This CDR3 spans 14 amino acids. The germline gives CDR1 SGHDN, CDR2 FVKESK. CDR3 in amino acids: CASSQGLGAYEQYF. The CDR3 DNA reads as TGTGCCAGCAGCCAGGGCCTAGGCGCCTACGAGCAGTACTTC.

This CDR3 reads CASSPRAGTPKEQFF. The CDR3 nucleotides are TGTGCCAGCAGCCCTAGAGCTGGGACTCCTAAAGAGCAGTTCTTC. The rearrangement links TRBV7-9 to TRBJ2-1; the D gene is possibly TRBD2 (6 bases). Germline V gene lookup returns CDR1 SEHNR and CDR2 FQNEAQ (reference sequence). Trimming took off 5 bases at V and 10 bases at J, with 21 bases between the two ends. CDR3 length: 15 amino acids. Variable domain in full (rest from reference TRBV7-9 and TRBJ2-1): DTGVSQNPRHKITKRGQNVTFRCDPISEHNRLYWYRQTLGQGPEFLTYFQNEAQLEKSRLLSDRFSAERPKGSFSTLEIQRTEQGDSAMYLCASSPRAGTPKEQFFGPGTRLTVL.

This chain connects TRBV2 to TRBJ2-7, with D tentatively TRBD1 or TRBD2 (5 bases each). CDR3 length: 15 residues. V shed 11 bases and J shed 0 bases, with 20 bases lying between them. Germline lookup yields CDR1 SNHLY and CDR2 FYNNEI. The CDR3 reads CASNRVGLASYEQYF. The CDR3 bases are TGTGCCTCCAACAGAGTGGGGCTAGCCTCCTACGAGCAGTACTTC.

The rearrangement links TRBV6-5 to TRBJ2-7; perhaps D is TRBD1 or TRBD2 (6 bases each). Germline CDR1 reads MNHEY; CDR2 reads SVGAGI. The CDR3 covers 15 residues. Trimming cost V 6 bases and J 0 bases, with 15 bases left between them. The CDR3 loop reads CASRRGTRASYEQYF. CDR3 bases: TGTGCCAGCAGACGCGGGACACGAGCCTCCTACGAGCAGTACTTC.

The V call is TRBV5-1, the J call TRBJ2-7; a possible D gene is TRBD1 (6 bases). Trimming cost V 3 bases and J 0 bases, with 16 bases left between them. The CDR3 sequence is 16 residues long. Looked up from germline, CDR1 is SGHRS and CDR2 is YFSETQ. DNA of the CDR3: TGCGCCAGCAGCTCGGGGACACCTGGGCCCTCCTACGAGCAGTACTTC. It encodes CASSSGTPGPSYEQYF.

The V and J genes are TRBV2 and TRBJ2-2; 8 bases match TRBD1. The CDR3 spans 15 residues. Trimming cost V 6 bases and J 4 bases; bases outside gene matches: 7. The V gene's germline CDR1 is SNHLY and CDR2 FYNNEI. The CDR3 loop reads CASSKDRAATGELFF. The CDR3 nucleotides read TGTGCCAGCAGCAAGGACAGGGCGGCCACCGGGGAGCTGTTTTTT.

V and J are TRBV18 and TRBJ2-7; 10 nucleotides agree with TRBD1. The CDR3 covers 15 residues. CDR1 is KGHSH, CDR2 LQKENI, per germline. Trimming removed 4 bases from V and 2 bases from J; junction bases left unmatched: 5. CDR3 sequence reads: CASSQRTGGPYEQYF. CDR3 coding DNA: TGTGCCAGCTCACAAAGGACAGGGGGGCCCTACGAGCAGTACTTC.

This chain joins TRBV6-1 and TRBJ2-5; 10 positions agree with TRBD2. This CDR3 has 19 residues. CDR1 and CDR2 from the germline V gene are MNHNS and SASEGT. V shed 0 bases and J 2 bases; nucleotides not matched to a gene: 12. This chain's CDR3 is CASSEAVLAGAALQETQYF. The CDR3 DNA reads as TGTGCCAGCAGTGAAGCGGTCCTAGCGGGGGCCGCCCTACAAGAGACCCAGTACTTC.

The genes are TRBV2 and TRBJ1-2; the D gene is possibly TRBD1 (5 bases). Looked up from germline, CDR1 is SNHLY and CDR2 is FYNNEI. This CDR3 has 14 residues. With 4 bases removed from V and 2 bases from J, the gap between germline ends came to 11 bases. DNA of the CDR3: TGTGCCAGCAGTGGGGGACGGAGAAACTATGGCTACACCTTC. It codes for CASSGGRRNYGYTF.

V is TRBV5-1 and J is TRBJ2-7; D gene unclear. The CDR3 runs 13 residues. V lost 0 bases and J 4 bases, leaving 8 bases between the germline ends. Germline V CDR1 and CDR2: SGHRS, YFSETQ. CDR3 sequence: CASSLGRVYEQYF. The CDR3 coding sequence is TGCGCCAGCAGCTTGGGACGGGTTTACGAGCAGTACTTC.

The J gene is TRBJ2-3, the V gene TRBV4-2; 11 bases are a match to TRBD2. Germline CDR1 LGHNA, CDR2 YNFKEQ. Trimming cost V 0 bases and J 2 bases; bases outside gene matches: 7. This CDR3 is 18 amino acids long. The CDR3 here is CASSQDKASGGHTDTQYF. The CDR3 DNA reads as TGTGCCAGCAGCCAAGATAAGGCTAGCGGGGGGCACACAGATACGCAGTATTTT.

This clone was counted between two and nine times. This sample also contains other DNA sequences that code for the same CDR3. V usage is TRBV7-9 and J usage is TRBJ1-1; no clear D gene. The germline V and J ends were trimmed by 1 base and 0 bases, with 9 bases remaining between them. There are 15 residues in the CDR3. Germline CDR1 SEHNR, CDR2 FQNEAQ (reference sequence). CDR3 in amino acids: CASSLDGFMNTEAFF. The CDR3 DNA reads TGTGCCAGCAGCTTAGACGGCTTCATGAACACTGAAGCTTTCTTT.

The rearrangement links TRBV18 to TRBJ1-6; a weak D match, TRBD1 (6 bases). Germline CDR1 is KGHSH and CDR2 is LQKENI. Trimming left V 5 bases short and J 7 bases short, with 12 bases between. The CDR3 sequence is 14 residues long. CDR3 protein: CASSTRDKNSPLHF. CDR3 DNA: TGTGCCAGCTCAACCCGGGACAAAAATTCACCCCTCCACTTT.